The present entry profiles one TCR beta chain with its context. This specimen belongs to a study of blood T cell repertoires in COVID-19. Study at large: Sites across the United States, Italy and Spain contributed samples from acute and convalescent COVID-19. Nucleic acid was either cDNA or gDNA, and it came from T cells, B-cell-depleted T cells, or PBMCs.

Between the trimmed V and J ends, which lost 3 bases and 3 bases, there was a span of 3 bases. The CDR3 sequence is 11 residues long. Germline-derived CDR1 and CDR2 are MNHNS and SASEGT. Per the study methods: It was from reference gene primer amplification that nucleated cell counts were estimated. Sequenced by immunoSEQ multiplex PCR; TCRdb stores in-frame clones only, minus some. The DNA was the basis for D and trimming; V, J and clone size are from that table. This table holds 40,000 to 50,000 clones, approximately 90% found once. V is TRBV6-1 and J is TRBJ2-7; D not resolved. Material: peripheral blood. This TCR came from a human donor in a cohort sampled during active COVID-19. The CDR3 spells CASSDLYEQYF. Written as DNA, the CDR3 is TGTGCCAGCAGTGACCTCTACGAGCAGTACTTC.